The clone carrying this T cell receptor beta chain was seen once. The source of the sample is a study of cytomegalovirus exposure and HLA in healthy donors. The V end was cut by 7 bases, the J end by 1 base, with 9 bases between. The CDR3 consists of 13 residues. CDR1 is MNHNY and CDR2 is SVGAGI in the germline V gene (reference sequence). The data were produced by immunoSEQ multiplex PCR, yet TCRdb's version contains in-frame clones alone and is incomplete. Among some 120,000 clones listed, more than 70% were seen once. Sample: PBMCs. This clonotype was obtained from a man aged 25 to 45 in good health and CMV-seronegative. The chain employs TRBV6-6 and TRBJ2-3; D remains unclear. The CDR3 sequence is CASTAPGTDTQYF. Here the CDR3 DNA reads TGTGCCAGCACCGCGCCCGGCACAGATACGCAGTATTTT.